Listed here are 27 T cell receptor beta chains from one sample, sequenced in a study of CD4+ T cells in melanoma. Produced via immunoSEQ multiplex PCR; TCRdb's table is partial and in-frame only. Of 52,000 or so clones in the sample, approximately 74% were seen once. The specimen was tumor tissue. These receptors all come from a human donor with melanoma.

This rearrangement joins TRBV4-1 to TRBJ2-5; TRBD1 matches at 8 bases. J was trimmed by 9 bases and V by 0 bases; bases with no gene match: 6. Per the germline V gene, CDR1 is MGHRA and CDR2 is YSYEKL. CDR3 length: 14 amino acids. CDR3 sequence: CASSQDQGAQAQYF. The CDR3, as DNA: TGCGCCAGCAGCCAAGACCAGGGGGCGCAGGCCCAGTACTTC.

Comment on this clone: One junction end disagrees with the germline gene, perhaps due to a read error. CDR3 DNA: TGTACCAGCAGTTCAAGGTCCCAGGGGGACAACCAGCCCCAGCATTTT. Amino acids: CTSSSRSQGDNQPQHF. The chain recombines TRBV2 with TRBJ1-5; the match to TRBD1 covers 7 bases. Germline CDR1 and CDR2: SNHLY and FYNNEI. The CDR3 loop spans 16 amino acids.

The chain combines TRBV5-8 with TRBJ2-5, with 13 positions matching TRBD2. CDR3 length: 16 amino acids. Losses at the gene ends were 6 bases for V and 4 bases for J; bases not matched to a gene: 9. Looked up from germline, CDR1 is SGHTS and CDR2 is YDEGEE. The CDR3: CASTTSGGALGETQYF. The DNA of the CDR3 is TGTGCCAGCACCACTAGCGGGGGGGCCTTGGGAGAGACCCAGTACTTC.

This clone was seen once. The rearrangement joins TRBV5-1 to TRBJ2-1, with TRBD2 matching 9 bases. Germline CDR1 and CDR2: SGHRS and YFSETQ. V gave up 4 bases and J gave up 10 bases; unmatched junction bases: 9. This CDR3 contains 14 residues. The CDR3 loop reads CASSPPGLAPEQFF. The DNA of the CDR3 is TGCGCCAGCAGCCCCCCGGGACTAGCCCCGGAGCAGTTCTTC.

V is TRBV2 and J is TRBJ2-3; 8 bases are a match to TRBD2. Germline trimming cut 4 bases from V and 6 bases from J; bases unmatched to any gene: 15. CDR3 length equals 17 residues. Looked up from germline, CDR1 is SNHLY and CDR2 is FYNNEI. CDR3 loop: CASSVSIAGGSADTQYF. The CDR3 bases are TGTGCCAGCAGTGTCTCAATTGCGGGGGGCTCGGCGGATACGCAGTATTTT.

Points on this clone: The junction departs from the called germline gene at one end, perhaps through a read error. The chain recombines TRBV5-6 with TRBJ1-3; D ambiguous. CDR1 SGHDT and CDR2 YYEEEE come from the germline V gene. The CDR3 is 13 amino acids. CDR3: CASSFGTGSTIYF. The CDR3 DNA follows: TGTGCCAGCAGCTTTGGTACCGGAAGCACCATATATTTT.

The chain couples TRBV28 to TRBJ2-3; TRBD2 matches 7 bases. The V gene end was trimmed by 5 bases and the J gene end by 4 bases; junction bases not matched to a gene: 9. Germline values: CDR1 MDHEN, CDR2 SYDVKM. The CDR3 totals 15 residues. For the CDR3, the DNA is TGTGCCAGCAGTAGCGGGGACGACAAGGCAGATACGCAGTATTTT. Translated: CASSSGDDKADTQYF.

This chain uses TRBV11-3 with TRBJ2-7; 7 bases are shared with TRBD2. The CDR3 length is 15 residues. The V gene's germline CDR1 is SGHNT and CDR2 YENEEA. V lost 5 bases to trimming and J lost 3 bases; unmatched junction nucleotides: 10. CDR3 nucleotide sequence: TGTGCCAGCAGCCGGGGAGCGGGGTACGACTACGAGCAGTACTTC. Translation gives CASSRGAGYDYEQYF.

The chain combines TRBV5-6 with TRBJ2-7; 8 nucleotides align to TRBD2. This CDR3 has 18 amino acids. The trim removed 0 bases at V and 0 bases at J, leaving 11 bases unmatched. CDR1 and CDR2 from the germline V gene are SGHDT and YYEEEE. CDR3 nucleotides: TGTGCCAGCAGCTTGGCGGGGGAGTGGCGGGGGGACTCCTACGAGCAGTACTTC. Protein sequence: CASSLAGEWRGDSYEQYF.

The rearrangement links TRBV7-2 to TRBJ2-2; 11 bases line up with TRBD2. The CDR3 contains 17 residues. The germline V gene has CDR1 SGHTA and CDR2 FQGNSA. Trimming took 2 bases from V and 7 from J; bases not matched to a gene: 9. The CDR3 DNA reads as TGTGCCAGCAGCTTATTTCTTAGCGGGGGGGCCGGCGGGGAGCTGTTTTTT. This translates into CASSLFLSGGAGGELFF. Full variable domain (outside the CDR3, taken from reference TRBV7-2 and TRBJ2-2): GAGVSQSPSNKVTEKGKDVELRCDPISGHTALYWYRQSLGQGLEFLIYFQGNSAPDKSGLPSDRFSAERTGGSVSTLTIQRTQQEDSAVYLCASSLFLSGGAGGELFFGEGSRLTVL.

This clone was counted at least ten times. As DNA, the CDR3 is TGTGCCAGCAGTTTTTTTGCACAGGGGACTTCACCCCTCCACTTT. Its translation is CASSFFAQGTSPLHF. The rearrangement joins TRBV28 to TRBJ1-6, with 7 bases lining up with TRBD1. With V trimmed by 3 bases and J by 9 bases, 8 bases remained unmatched. Germline V gene data show CDR1 as MDHEN and CDR2 as SYDVKM. The CDR3 consists of 15 residues.

The chain employs TRBV19 and TRBJ2-7; perhaps TRBD2 as D (6 bases). V lost 2 bases and J lost 0, with 14 bases in between. The CDR3 loop spans 16 amino acids. Germline loops: CDR1 LNHDA, CDR2 SQIVND (reference sequence). CDR3 nucleotides: TGTGCCAGTAGTATATGGGGCGGGGCCGCCTCCTACGAGCAGTACTTC. Encoded protein: CASSIWGGAASYEQYF.

This chain connects TRBV6-1 to TRBJ1-1, with D unclear. Germline-derived CDR1 and CDR2 are MNHNS and SASEGT. This CDR3 has 13 residues. Trimming took 6 bases from V and 0 from J, leaving 8 bases between them. The CDR3 reads CASSAEMNTEAFF. In nucleotides, the CDR3 is TGTGCCAGCAGCGCGGAGATGAACACTGAAGCTTTCTTT.

V is TRBV2 and J is TRBJ1-2, with D possibly matching TRBD1 (6 bases). Germline V lookup: CDR1 SNHLY, CDR2 FYNNEI. V was shortened by 5 bases and J by 4 bases, with 14 bases between the two germline ends. This CDR3 is 14 amino acids long. The CDR3 region is CASSLQGAGYGYTF. For the CDR3, the DNA is TGTGCCAGCAGTTTACAGGGAGCGGGCTATGGCTACACCTTC.

The chain links TRBV7-2 to TRBJ1-2; D is perhaps TRBD1 (6 bases). This CDR3 spans 15 amino acids. V lost 1 base and J 2 bases, leaving 11 bases between the germline ends. Germline CDR1 SGHTA, CDR2 FQGNSA. CDR3 sequence reads: CASSLVLGGNYGYTF. The CDR3 DNA sequence: TGTGCCAGCAGCTTAGTGTTAGGGGGGAACTATGGCTACACCTTC.

This clone was detected many times. The chain has TRBV6-5 and TRBJ1-5; D gene ambiguous. V was pared by 8 bases and J by 5 bases, with 4 bases between. The CDR3 contains 10 residues. The germline V gene encodes CDR1 MNHEY and CDR2 SVGAGI. The CDR3 sequence: CASGYQPQHF. Here the CDR3 DNA reads TGTGCCAGCGGCTATCAGCCCCAGCATTTT.

V and J are TRBV28 and TRBJ2-1; 9 bases fit TRBD1. V trimming: 3 bases; J trimming: 7 bases; junction bases outside the gene matches: 7. Germline V gives CDR1 MDHEN, CDR2 SYDVKM. This CDR3 contains 15 residues. The CDR3 DNA sequence: TGTGCCAGCAGTTTGGTAGGGACAGGGAAAAATGAGCAGTTCTTC. This codes for CASSLVGTGKNEQFF.

The chain recombines TRBV2 with TRBJ1-4; D call uncertain. Germline values: CDR1 SNHLY, CDR2 FYNNEI. CDR3 length: 14 residues. Trimming took 5 bases from V and 3 from J, leaving 10 bases between them. The CDR3 is CASSPEVANEKLFF. DNA of the CDR3: TGTGCCAGCAGTCCAGAGGTAGCTAATGAAAAACTGTTTTTT. Variable domain in full (rest from reference TRBV2 and TRBJ1-4): EPEVTQTPSHQVTQMGQEVILRCVPISNHLYFYWYRQILGQKVEFLVSFYNNEISEKSEIFDDQFSVERPDGSNFTLKIRSTKLEDSAMYFCASSPEVANEKLFFGSGTQLSVL.

The V and J genes are TRBV29-1 and TRBJ1-1; 10 bases map to TRBD1. V was pared by 4 bases and J by 3 bases, with 5 bases of the junction left unmatched. This CDR3 is 14 amino acids long. The germline gives CDR1 SQVTM, CDR2 ANQGSEA. The CDR3 protein is CSVATGGRDTEAFF. As DNA, the CDR3 is TGCAGCGTTGCGACAGGGGGCCGGGACACTGAAGCTTTCTTT. Full variable domain (missing parts from reference TRBV29-1 and TRBJ1-1): SAVISQKPSRDICQRGTSLTIQCQVDSQVTMMFWYRQQPGQSLTLIATANQGSEATYESGFVIDKFPISRPNLTFSTLTVSNMSPEDSSIYLCSVATGGRDTEAFFGQGTRLTVV.

The chain combines TRBV2 with TRBJ1-2, with D maybe TRBD1 (6 bases). Germline CDR1 is SNHLY and CDR2 is FYNNEI. V gave up 6 bases and J gave up 3 bases, with 11 bases separating them. The CDR3 spans 13 residues. Here the CDR3 DNA reads TGTGCCAGCAGAGAACAGGGTTACTATGGCTACACCTTC. Translated: CASREQGYYGYTF.

This clone has only a few counts. The J gene is TRBJ2-1, the V gene TRBV7-9; possible D gene TRBD2, 6 bases. The germline V and J ends were trimmed by 0 bases and 9 bases, with 15 bases remaining between them. Germline CDR1 reads SEHNR; CDR2 reads FQNEAQ (reference sequence). CDR3 length: 15 residues. The CDR3 loop reads CASSLAYIMRGEQFF. CDR3 sequence (DNA): TGTGCCAGCAGCTTAGCGTATATCATGCGGGGTGAGCAGTTCTTC.

The chain links TRBV2 to TRBJ2-5, with D possibly being TRBD1 (6 bases). The germline V and J ends were trimmed by 7 bases and 5 bases, with 17 bases remaining between them. Germline assignment: CDR1 SNHLY and CDR2 FYNNEI. There are 14 residues in the CDR3. CDR3 protein: CASILWDISETQYF. As DNA, the CDR3 is TGTGCCAGCATCTTATGGGACATCAGCGAGACCCAGTACTTC.

The V and J genes are TRBV5-4 and TRBJ2-3; possibly TRBD2 for D (7 bases). Trimming took 4 bases from V and 5 from J, leaving 20 bases between them. The V gene's germline CDR1 is SGHNT and CDR2 YYREEE (reference sequence). CDR3 length: 16 amino acids. The CDR3 DNA sequence: TGTGCCAGCAGCCACCTTTATTCGGGGGGCATAGATACGCAGTATTTT. This encodes CASSHLYSGGIDTQYF.

V is TRBV13 and J is TRBJ2-7; 9 positions agree with TRBD1. Germline CDR1 PRHDT, CDR2 FYEKMQ (reference sequence). Losses at the gene ends were 5 bases for V and 0 bases for J; bases not matched to a gene: 2. The CDR3 is 14 amino acids. The DNA of the CDR3 is TGTGCCAGCAGCATGGGACAGGGCTCCTACGAGCAGTACTTC. Protein: CASSMGQGSYEQYF.

This rearrangement joins TRBV7-9 to TRBJ1-2; D uncertain. CDR3 length equals 15 residues. The V end lost 3 bases, the J end lost 1 base, and 12 bases lay between the germline ends. In germline, CDR1 is SEHNR, CDR2 FQNEAQ (reference sequence). CDR3 amino acids: CASSFLGTNNYGYTF. In DNA, the CDR3 is TGTGCCAGCAGCTTCTTGGGTACTAATAACTATGGCTACACCTTC. Full variable domain (missing parts from reference TRBV7-9 and TRBJ1-2): DTGVSQNPRHKITKRGQNVTFRCDPISEHNRLYWYRQTLGQGPEFLTYFQNEAQLEKSRLLSDRFSAERPKGSFSTLEIQRTEQGDSAMYLCASSFLGTNNYGYTFGSGTRLTVV.

The V gene is TRBV28, the J gene TRBJ1-5; the D is unclear. The germline CDR1 and CDR2 sequences are MDHEN and SYDVKM. The germline V and J ends were trimmed by 5 bases and 0 bases, with 8 bases remaining between them. The CDR3 covers 14 residues. CDR3 sequence: CASSLSYSNQPQHF. Here the CDR3 DNA reads TGTGCCAGCAGTCTGTCGTATAGCAATCAGCCCCAGCATTTT.

This chain connects TRBV7-2 to TRBJ1-3; tentative D call: TRBD1 (5 bases). This CDR3 spans 14 amino acids. Trimming removed 5 bases at V and 14 bases at J, with 22 bases between. CDR1 and CDR2 (germline): SGHTA, FQGNSA. CDR3 in DNA: TGTGCCAGCAGCGCACGGGACCCCGCGAGATACCTATATTTT. Translation gives CASSARDPARYLYF.